This paragraph reports one T cell receptor (beta chain). The antigen remains unidentified. Data came from immunoSEQ multiplex PCR; TCRdb stores just in-frame clones and leaves some out. There are about 2 million clones in the sample; 95% occur only once, and about 0.13% lies in the top ten. The entry originates in a study of shared clonotypes between healthy human individuals. Overall study findings and caveats: Shared clonotypes across all four donors exceeded non-shared ones in generation probability. At large depth, rarefaction still showed sorted-subset sequencing to be incomplete.

CDR1 and CDR2 from the germline V gene are SGHDT and YYEEEE. The CDR3 sequence is 13 residues long. V lost 6 bases, J lost 5 bases, and 14 bases lay in between. Sequenced material: naive CD4+ T cells sorted from blood. The subset is: CD45RA+ positively selected. The chain uses TRBV5-6 and TRBJ1-2, with D possibly matching TRBD1 (5 bases). The TCR sequence derives from a man younger than 30 in good health. CDR3 region: CASTLSGNYGYTF. The CDR3 nucleotides read TGTGCCAGCACATTATCAGGGAATTATGGCTACACCTTC.